The 17 T cell receptor beta chains presented below share a single source sample, sequenced in a study of T-cell memory formation after mild COVID-19. TCRdb redid the calling of the 5' RACE reads with MiXCR, one entry per CDR3 protein. Of fewer than 650,000 distinct CDR3 sequences listed, around 15% are singletons. Source material: PBMCs or a T cell subset sorted from them (not recorded which). Receptors were obtained from an adult woman who had mild COVID-19 (a few samples of this study predate the infection). Cell type and time point are not known.

The rearrangement links TRBV5-1 to TRBJ1-1; no reliable D call. This CDR3 is built from 12 residues. V dropped 5 bases and J dropped 1 base, with 6 bases sitting between them. Germline-derived CDR1 and CDR2 are SGHRS and YFSETQ. The CDR3 bases are TGCGCCAGCAGGGCAGGGAACACTGAAGCTTTCTTT. Amino acids: CASRAGNTEAFF. Using reference TRBV5-1 and TRBJ1-1 for the parts outside the CDR3, the full variable domain is KAGVTQTPRYLIKTRGQQVTLSCSPISGHRSVSWYQQTPGQGLQFLFEYFSETQRNKGNFPGRFSGRQFSNSRSEMNVSTLELGDSALYLCASRAGNTEAFFGQGTRLTVV.

This clonotype was seen only a few times. The rearrangement links TRBV19 to TRBJ2-7, with TRBD1 as a possible D gene (6 bases). Germline values: CDR1 LNHDA, CDR2 SQIVND (reference sequence). V lost 3 bases and J 3 bases, leaving 15 bases between the germline ends. The CDR3 is made up of 15 amino acids. CDR3 nucleotide sequence: TGTGCCAGTAGTATCTTCGGGACACCGATCTACGAGCAGTACTTC. This encodes CASSIFGTPIYEQYF.

The sample holds a few counts of this clonotype. The CDR3 nucleotides read TGTGCCAGCAGCTTGGGGTCCTGGACAGGGGAGTACTACGAGCAGTACTTC. Translating gives CASSLGSWTGEYYEQYF. The gene calls are TRBV5-4 and TRBJ2-7, with 9 bases identical to TRBD1. J lost 3 bases, V lost 0 bases, and 10 bases had no gene match. Germline values: CDR1 SGHNT, CDR2 YYREEE (reference sequence). The CDR3 loop spans 17 amino acids.

The V and J genes are TRBV5-1 and TRBJ2-3; 7 nucleotides agree with TRBD2. The CDR3 length is 14 residues. Germline values: CDR1 SGHRS, CDR2 YFSETQ. V gave up 4 bases and J gave up 3 bases; unmatched junction bases: 5. CDR3 loop: CASSEGLRTDTQYF. The CDR3 coding sequence is TGCGCCAGCAGCGAGGGACTAAGGACAGATACGCAGTATTTT.

The rearrangement links TRBV2 to TRBJ1-4; 8 positions agree with TRBD1. CDR3 size: 14 residues. Germline V gives CDR1 SNHLY, CDR2 FYNNEI. J lost 8 bases, V lost 3 bases, and 5 bases had no gene match. CDR3 nucleotide sequence: TGTGCCAGCAGTGACAGAACAGGGGGGGAAAAACTGTTTTTT. It codes for CASSDRTGGEKLFF.

This clonotype has more than one count but fewer than ten. The junction shows a germline mismatch at one end, possibly a read error. The CDR3 DNA reads as TGTGCCAGCAGCCTCGGACAGTCTTACAATGAGGAGTTCTTC. This translates into CASSLGQSYNEEFF. The V call is TRBV5-6, the J call TRBJ2-1, with D perhaps TRBD1 (6 bases). CDR1 is SGHDT, CDR2 YYEEEE, per germline. This CDR3 is 14 amino acids long.

This clonotype was observed a few times. The chain employs TRBV5-1 and TRBJ2-5, with 7 bases identical to TRBD2. The CDR3 extends over 13 amino acids. Germline V CDR1 and CDR2: SGHRS, YFSETQ. The junction had 5 bases not matched to a gene; V was cut back by 8 bases and J by 1 base. DNA of the CDR3: TGCGCCAGTCAAGCGGGGCTCCAAGAGACCCAGTACTTC. It yields the protein CASQAGLQETQYF. Full variable domain (outside the CDR3, taken from reference TRBV5-1 and TRBJ2-5): KAGVTQTPRYLIKTRGQQVTLSCSPISGHRSVSWYQQTPGQGLQFLFEYFSETQRNKGNFPGRFSGRQFSNSRSEMNVSTLELGDSALYLCASQAGLQETQYFGPGTRLLVL.

The chain couples TRBV7-2 to TRBJ1-2; possible D gene TRBD1, 6 bases. The CDR3 covers 12 residues. V gave up 10 bases and J gave up 4 bases, with 13 bases separating them. Germline CDR1 and CDR2: SGHTA and FQGNSA. Here the CDR3 DNA reads TGTGCCATAATGACAGGCCCCTATGGCTACACCTTC. This codes for CAIMTGPYGYTF.

CDR3 protein: CASSPTVLAKNIQYF. As DNA, the CDR3 is TGTGCCAGCTCACCGACAGTTCTAGCCAAAAACATTCAGTACTTC. V and J are TRBV18 and TRBJ2-4, with D possibly TRBD1 on 5 matching bases. V lost 3 bases and J lost 0, with 9 bases in between. The CDR3 is 15 amino acids. Germline CDR1 reads KGHSH; CDR2 reads LQKENI. Full variable domain (missing parts from reference TRBV18 and TRBJ2-4): NAGVMQNPRHLVRRRGQEARLRCSPMKGHSHVYWYRQLPEEGLKFMVYLQKENIIDESGMPKERFSAEFPKEGPSILRIQQVVRGDSAAYFCASSPTVLAKNIQYFGAGTRLSVL.

This clonotype was detected only a few times. The chain joins TRBV12-3 or TRBV12-4 to TRBJ2-1, with D possibly called TRBD1 or TRBD2 (5 bases each). The V end was cut by 3 bases, the J end by 6 bases, with 9 bases between. The length of the CDR3 is 13 residues. The CDR3 loop reads CASSLGDLNEQFF. The CDR3 region has the DNA TGTGCCAGCAGTTTGGGGGATCTCAATGAGCAGTTCTTC.

The sample holds many counts of this clonotype. The genes are TRBV2 and TRBJ2-5; D gene unclear. Germline CDR1 SNHLY, CDR2 FYNNEI. With 4 bases removed from V and 5 bases from J, the gap between germline ends came to 14 bases. The CDR3 totals 14 residues. The CDR3 region is CASSALAIGETQYF. The CDR3 nucleotides read TGTGCCAGCAGTGCTTTAGCTATTGGGGAGACCCAGTACTTC.

This clonotype was seen more than once but under ten times. The chain links TRBV20-1 to TRBJ2-2; D is ambiguous. The CDR3 runs to 11 residues. The germline V gene has CDR1 DFQATT and CDR2 SNEGSKA (reference sequence). Trimming took off 3 bases at V and 5 bases at J, with 4 bases between the two ends. The CDR3 region has the DNA TGCAGTGCTAGCAGGACCGGGGAGCTGTTTTTT. Its protein is CSASRTGELFF.

The table lists this clonotype with a few counts. V and J are TRBV14 and TRBJ2-1; 11 nucleotides line up with TRBD2. V was pared by 1 base and J by 9 bases, with 5 bases of the junction left unmatched. The germline V gene has CDR1 SGHDN and CDR2 FVKESK. The CDR3 length is 15 residues. The CDR3 loop reads CASSQGTSGWSEQFF. The CDR3 bases are TGTGCCAGCAGCCAAGGGACTAGCGGGTGGTCTGAGCAGTTCTTC.

This sequence joins TRBV15 and TRBJ1-1; TRBD1 might be the D (5 bases). The CDR3 has 11 residues. The germline V gene has CDR1 LNHNV and CDR2 YYDKDF (reference sequence). V was clipped by 1 base and J by 11 bases, with 8 bases between them. In DNA, the CDR3 is TGTGCCACCAGCAGAGGAGGGGATGCTTTCTTT. Translating it yields CATSRGGDAFF.

This clonotype was counted a few times. This rearrangement joins TRBV12-3 or TRBV12-4 to TRBJ2-2, with D maybe TRBD1 (6 bases). The germline V and J ends were trimmed by 4 bases and 7 bases, with 16 bases remaining between them. The CDR3 loop spans 15 amino acids. This CDR3 reads CASSWGHNRYGELFF. In nucleotides, the CDR3 is TGTGCCAGCAGTTGGGGACATAACCGATACGGGGAGCTGTTTTTT.

This chain links TRBV15 with TRBJ2-3; no firm D call. The CDR3 runs 14 residues. Trimming removed 4 bases at V and 5 bases at J, with 13 bases between. Germline assignment: CDR1 LNHNV and CDR2 YYDKDF (reference sequence). The CDR3 is CATSTRYGGDTQYF. DNA of the CDR3: TGTGCCACCAGCACCCGGTACGGCGGAGATACGCAGTATTTT. Complete variable domain (other parts from reference TRBV15 and TRBJ2-3): DAMVIQNPRYQVTQFGKPVTLSCSQTLNHNVMYWYQQKSSQAPKLLFHYYDKDFNNEADTPDNFQSRRPNTSFCFLDIRSPGLGDTAMYLCATSTRYGGDTQYFGPGTRLTVL.

This clonotype came up a few times. CDR3 region: CASSQELGGPTDTQYF. In DNA form, the CDR3 reads TGCGCCAGCAGCCAAGAACTAGGAGGTCCCACAGATACGCAGTATTTT. This chain connects TRBV4-3 to TRBJ2-3; D is perhaps TRBD2 (5 bases). This CDR3 is 16 amino acids long. Germline CDR1 and CDR2: LGHNA and YSLEER. Trimming left V 0 bases short and J 2 bases short, with 12 bases between.